A selection of T cell receptor beta chains follows, all from one sample in a study of blood T cell repertoires in COVID-19. The table came from immunoSEQ multiplex PCR; TCRdb's copy has only in-frame clones and leaves some out. The sample has nearly 65,000 clones; roughly 80% are singletons. The sample consisted of peripheral blood. Source of these receptors: a human donor in a cohort sampled during active COVID-19. Each CDR3 is given without its conserved first and last residue. Each record gives: J gene, V gene, CDR3 protein.

TRBJ2-7 | TRBV6-2/TRBV6-3 | ASSLGQGALTSRIYEQY
TRBJ1-1 | TRBV6-2/TRBV6-3 | ASSYKAGGVHTEAF
TRBJ2-7 | TRBV7-8 | ASSFPQLTGYEQY
TRBJ1-6 | TRBV5-4 | ASSPGTASSYNSPLH
TRBJ2-5 | TRBV7-2 | ASTSGRGPEETQY
TRBJ2-7 | TRBV3-1/TRBV3-2 | ASSRQRGTSDEQY
TRBJ2-7 | TRBV7-2 | ASSAWGDSEYEQY
TRBJ2-7 | TRBV19 | ASRWTSGSYEQY
TRBJ2-7 | TRBV6-6 | ASSYNPSRGGEQY
TRBJ1-2 | TRBV4-2 | ASSQELRDYGYT
TRBJ1-5 | TRBV11-2 | ASSLDWASNQPQH
TRBJ2-1 | TRBV29-1 | SVGGLAHNEQF
TRBJ2-7 | TRBV5-6 | ASSWVEGATTYEQY
TRBJ1-5 | TRBV6-1 | ASSEQGQPQH
TRBJ1-1 | TRBV29-1 | SVDSGQGLTEAF
TRBJ2-7 | TRBV30 | AWSYGGYEQY
TRBJ1-5 | TRBV20-1 | SASPGTGGFNQPQH
TRBJ1-2 | TRBV5-6 | ASSFLGDVGYGYT
TRBJ1-2 | TRBV9 | ASSTGIGQGSANYGYT
TRBJ1-4 | TRBV7-6 | ASSSTPAQGSNEKLF
TRBJ2-1 | TRBV7-6 | ASSLSSYNEQF